A selection of T cell receptor beta chains follows, all from one sample in a study of T cell changes during pregnancy in multiple sclerosis. Clones were read by immunoSEQ multiplex PCR, and TCRdb kept only the in-frame ones, dropping some. The sample holds fewer than 100,000 clones, about nine tenths seen once. The source material was peripheral blood, sampled before pregnancy. The receptors derive from a female donor with multiple sclerosis, enrolled in a pregnancy study. Both conserved end residues are part of each CDR3. The D gene is left open where the match is weak. Only some rows state a clone size, as once, few, many or a class for expanded clones.

>.|TRBJ2-5|.|TRBV4-3
CASSQERLGTWYQETQYF
TGCGCCAGCAGCCAAGAACGATTAGGGACATGGTACCAAGAGACCCAGTACTTC
>.|TRBJ1-2|.|TRBV7-9
CASSLGIKGQGTNYGYTF
TGTGCCAGCAGCTTAGGAATAAAAGGGCAGGGGACTAACTATGGCTACACCTTC
>.|TRBJ1-4|.|TRBV4-1
CASSQGGGYNEKLFF
TGCGCCAGCAGCCAAGGCGGGGGCTATAATGAAAAACTGTTTTTT
>once|TRBJ1-2|.|TRBV4-2
CASSQPRRHYEGYTF
TGTGCCAGCAGCCAACCCCGCCGCCACTATGAAGGCTACACCTTC
>.|TRBJ1-2|.|TRBV6-6
CASSYTGQTYGYTF
TGTGCCAGCAGTTATACCGGACAGACTTATGGCTACACCTTC
>.|TRBJ2-3|.|TRBV1
CTSSHPFHGGNLTDTQYF
TGCACCAGCAGCCACCCTTTCCACGGGGGGAATCTCACAGATACGCAGTATTTT
>.|TRBJ1-1|.|TRBV2
CASRFGRYTEAFF
TGTGCCAGCAGATTTGGCAGATACACTGAAGCTTTCTTT
>.|TRBJ1-1|.|TRBV19
CASTLRRGFGAFF
TGTGCCAGTACCCTCCGCAGGGGTTTTGGGGCTTTCTTT
>.|TRBJ2-2|TRBD2|TRBV6-1
CASSDRGGALTGELFF
TGTGCCAGCAGTGACCGCGGGGGGGCCTTAACCGGGGAGCTGTTTTTT
>.|TRBJ2-3|.|TRBV20-1
CSARRGDTQYF
TGCAGTGCCCGACGAGGGGATACGCAGTATTTT
>.|TRBJ1-2|.|TRBV4-3
CASSQEYLWDFYGYTF
TGCGCCAGCAGCCAAGAATATCTTTGGGACTTCTATGGCTACACCTTC
>once|TRBJ2-5|.|TRBV30
CAWTTGFGETQYF
TGTGCCTGGACCACGGGGTTCGGAGAGACCCAGTACTTC
>.|TRBJ2-5|.|TRBV7-2
CASSLVLTGETQYF
TGTGCCAGCAGCTTAGTCCTCACCGGAGAGACCCAGTACTTC
>few|TRBJ1-1|.|TRBV9
CASSLLTVNTEAFF
TGTGCCAGCAGCCTTCTGACAGTTAACACTGAAGCTTTCTTT
>.|TRBJ1-1|.|TRBV2
CASSVQGGTEAFF
TGTGCCAGCAGTGTGCAGGGTGGCACTGAAGCTTTCTTT
>.|TRBJ2-2|.|TRBV7-9
CASSLDWGVGELFF
TGTGCCAGCAGTCTGGACTGGGGGGTGGGGGAGCTGTTTTTT
>.|TRBJ2-3|TRBD2|TRBV5-1
CASSPGLAGGRLDEDTQYF
TGCGCCAGCAGCCCCGGACTAGCGGGGGGACGGCTGGACGAAGATACGCAGTATTTT
>.|TRBJ2-7|.|TRBV5-4
CASSFDSFKQYF
TGTGCCAGCAGCTTTGACTCTTTCAAGCAGTACTTC
>few|TRBJ1-6|TRBD1|TRBV18
CASSPGGTEHSPLHF
TGTGCCAGCTCACCAGGCGGGACAGAACATTCACCCCTCCACTTT
>.|TRBJ1-3|.|TRBV28
CASSSPPRYSGNTIYF
TGTGCCAGCAGTTCACCCCCCCGCTACTCTGGAAACACCATATATTTT
>.|TRBJ2-1|.|TRBV7-3
CASSLINQAGEQFF
TGTGCCAGCAGCTTAATTAATCAGGCTGGTGAGCAGTTCTTC
>.|TRBJ2-5|TRBD2|TRBV5-1
CASSLVRGGETQYF
TGCGCCAGCAGCTTGGTTCGGGGGGGAGAGACCCAGTACTTC
>.|TRBJ1-2|.|TRBV5-1
CASSPGGDYGYTF
TGCGCCAGCAGCCCTGGGGGGGACTATGGCTACACCTTC
>.|TRBJ1-6|.|TRBV11-1
CASSQHGGWNSPLHF
TGTGCCAGCAGCCAACACGGGGGTTGGAATTCACCCCTCCACTTT
>.|TRBJ1-1|.|TRBV7-9
CASSLGGGAFF
TGTGCCAGCAGCTTAGGAGGGGGTGCTTTCTTT
>.|TRBJ1-5|.|TRBV6-5
CASSVGGTQHF
TGTGCCAGCAGTGTGGGGGGGACCCAGCATTTT
>.|TRBJ2-5|TRBD2|TRBV5-1
CASSLPLAGGQETQYF
TGCGCCAGCAGCTTGCCCTTAGCGGGGGGCCAAGAGACCCAGTACTTC
>.|TRBJ1-2|.|TRBV19
CASSISPQFNYGYTF
TGTGCCAGTAGTATTTCTCCGCAGTTTAACTATGGCTACACCTTC
>.|TRBJ1-3|.|TRBV4-1
CASSQDPYSGNTIYF
TGCGCCAGCAGCCAAGATCCCTACTCTGGAAACACCATATATTTT
>.|TRBJ1-5|.|TRBV7-2
CASSFKGDQPQHF
TGTGCCAGCAGCTTTAAGGGGGACCAGCCCCAGCATTTT
>.|TRBJ1-6|.|TRBV11-2
CASSLGAGTNSPLHF
TGTGCCAGCAGCTTAGGGGCAGGGACAAATTCACCCCTCCACTTT
>.|TRBJ1-4|.|TRBV2
CASSDGRAEKLFF
TGTGCCAGCAGTGATGGGAGGGCTGAAAAACTGTTTTTT
>.|TRBJ2-7|.|TRBV5-1
CASSLGQGNEQYF
TGCGCCAGCAGCTTGGGTCAGGGGAACGAGCAGTACTTC
>.|TRBJ1-5|.|TRBV6-6
CASSALINQPQHF
TGTGCCAGCAGTGCACTGATCAATCAGCCCCAGCATTTT
>.|TRBJ2-2|TRBD2|TRBV5-1
CASSWLTSSAGELFF
TGCGCCAGCAGCTGGTTGACTAGCTCTGCCGGGGAGCTGTTTTTT
>.|TRBJ1-4|TRBD1|TRBV7-8
CASSLFGTDNEKLFF
TGTGCCAGCAGCTTATTCGGGACAGATAATGAAAAACTGTTTTTT
>.|TRBJ1-1|.|TRBV6-5
CASSQIVESEAFF
TGTGCCAGCAGTCAAATCGTAGAGTCTGAAGCTTTCTTT
>.|TRBJ1-1|.|TRBV30
CAWSVTGGAEAFF
TGTGCCTGGAGTGTAACGGGGGGGGCTGAAGCTTTCTTT
>.|TRBJ1-6|.|TRBV12-1
CASSVQGFGDSPLHF
TGTGCCAGCAGCGTTCAGGGCTTTGGGGATTCACCCCTCCACTTT
>few|TRBJ1-2|TRBD1|TRBV5-6
CASSLGDREGYGYTF
TGTGCCAGCAGCTTGGGAGACAGGGAAGGCTATGGCTACACCTTC